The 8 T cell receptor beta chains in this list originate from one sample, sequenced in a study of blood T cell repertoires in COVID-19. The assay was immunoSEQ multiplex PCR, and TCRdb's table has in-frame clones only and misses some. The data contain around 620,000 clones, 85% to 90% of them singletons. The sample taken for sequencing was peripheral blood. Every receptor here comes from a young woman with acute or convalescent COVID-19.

The CDR3 loop reads CASRWGQNSNQPQHF. CDR3 nucleotides: TGTGCCAGCCGGTGGGGACAGAATAGCAATCAGCCCCAGCATTTT. The chain carries TRBV19 and TRBJ1-5; TRBD1 matches 7 bases. Germline V lookup: CDR1 LNHDA, CDR2 SQIVND (reference sequence). The length of the CDR3 is 15 residues. V was pared by 9 bases and J by 0 bases, with 8 bases of the junction left unmatched. The full variable domain, with the rest looked up from reference TRBV19 and TRBJ1-5, is DGGITQSPKYLFRKEGQNVTLSCEQNLNHDAMYWYRQDPGQGLRLIYYSQIVNDFQKGDIAEGYSVSREKKESFPLTVTSAQKNPTAFYLCASRWGQNSNQPQHFGDGTRLSIL.

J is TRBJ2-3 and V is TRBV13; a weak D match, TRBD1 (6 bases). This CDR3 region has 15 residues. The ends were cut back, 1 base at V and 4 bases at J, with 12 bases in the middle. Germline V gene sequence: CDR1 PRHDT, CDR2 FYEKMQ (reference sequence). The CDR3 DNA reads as TGTGCCAGCAGCTTAGTACTGGCAGGGGCAGATACGCAGTATTTT. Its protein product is CASSLVLAGADTQYF.

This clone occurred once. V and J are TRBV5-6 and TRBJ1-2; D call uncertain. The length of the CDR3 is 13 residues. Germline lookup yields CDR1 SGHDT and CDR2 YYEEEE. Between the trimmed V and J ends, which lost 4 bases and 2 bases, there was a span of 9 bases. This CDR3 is CASSVRFNYGYTF. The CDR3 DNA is TGTGCCAGCAGCGTCCGGTTCAACTATGGCTACACCTTC.

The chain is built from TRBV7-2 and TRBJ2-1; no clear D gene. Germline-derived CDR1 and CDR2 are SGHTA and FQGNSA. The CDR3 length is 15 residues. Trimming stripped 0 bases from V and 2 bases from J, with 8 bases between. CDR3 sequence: CASSLAVLPYNEQFF. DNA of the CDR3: TGTGCCAGCAGCTTAGCTGTCCTACCCTACAATGAGCAGTTCTTC.

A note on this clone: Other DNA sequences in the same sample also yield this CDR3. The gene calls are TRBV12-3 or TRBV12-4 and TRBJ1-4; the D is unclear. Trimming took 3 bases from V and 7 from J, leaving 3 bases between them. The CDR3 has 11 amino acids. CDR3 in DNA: TGTGCCAGCAGTTTTAGTGAAAAACTGTTTTTT. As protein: CASSFSEKLFF.

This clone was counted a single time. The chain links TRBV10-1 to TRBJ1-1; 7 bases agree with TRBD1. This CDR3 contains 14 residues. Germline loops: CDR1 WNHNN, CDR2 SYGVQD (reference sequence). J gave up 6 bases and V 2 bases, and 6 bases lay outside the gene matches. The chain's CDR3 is CASSEPGGSAEAFF. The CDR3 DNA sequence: TGCGCCAGCAGTGAGCCAGGGGGGTCCGCTGAAGCTTTCTTT.

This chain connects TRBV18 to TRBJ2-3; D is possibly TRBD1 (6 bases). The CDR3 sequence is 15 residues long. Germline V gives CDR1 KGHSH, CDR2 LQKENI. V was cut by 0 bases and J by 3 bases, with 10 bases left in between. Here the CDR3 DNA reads TGTGCCAGCTCACCACCATCCCAGGGGACAGATACGCAGTATTTT. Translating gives CASSPPSQGTDTQYF.

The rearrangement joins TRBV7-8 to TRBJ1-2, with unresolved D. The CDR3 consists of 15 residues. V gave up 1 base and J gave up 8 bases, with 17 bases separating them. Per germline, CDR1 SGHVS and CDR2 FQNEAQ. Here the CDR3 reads CASSLVPQESSGYTF. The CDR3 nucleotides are TGTGCCAGCAGCTTAGTCCCCCAGGAATCGAGCGGCTACACCTTC.